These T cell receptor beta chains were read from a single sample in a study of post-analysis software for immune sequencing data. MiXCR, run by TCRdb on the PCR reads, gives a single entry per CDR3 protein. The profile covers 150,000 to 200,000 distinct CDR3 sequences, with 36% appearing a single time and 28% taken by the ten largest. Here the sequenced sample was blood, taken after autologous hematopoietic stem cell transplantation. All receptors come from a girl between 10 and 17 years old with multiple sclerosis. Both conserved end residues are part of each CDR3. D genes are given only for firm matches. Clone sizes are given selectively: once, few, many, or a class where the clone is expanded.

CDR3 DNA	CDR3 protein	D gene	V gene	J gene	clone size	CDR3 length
TGTGCCAGCAGCCCAGAGGGGGCTTTTGAAAAACTGTTTTTT	CASSPEGAFEKLFF	TRBD1	TRBV7-9	TRBJ1-4	few	14
TGCAGTGCTAGGAGGACAGGGGGACTCTCCAATGAGCAGTTCTTC	CSARRTGGLSNEQFF	TRBD1	TRBV20-1	TRBJ2-1	few	15
TGTGCCAGCGCTTCAGGGAGTTCCATCTCTGGGGCCAACGTCCTGACTTTC	CASASGSSISGANVLTF	.	TRBV25-1	TRBJ2-6	many	17
TGTGCCAGCAGTTCATTGGGGGGCTACGAGCAGTACTTC	CASSSLGGYEQYF	.	TRBV12-3/TRBV12-4	TRBJ2-7	few	13
TGCAGTGCTCGACCAGGGGTTAACTATGGCTACACCTTC	CSARPGVNYGYTF	.	TRBV20-1	TRBJ1-2	few	13
TGTGCCAGCAGCTTAGTTCAGGGCTTTGGCAGGGTAGGCACTGAAGCTTTCTTT	CASSLVQGFGRVGTEAFF	.	TRBV7-2	TRBJ1-1	.	18
TGTGCCAGCAGCTTCGGGGAGGAGGACGAGCAGTACTTC	CASSFGEEDEQYF	.	TRBV5-6	TRBJ2-7	many	13
TGCGCCAGCAGCTTGGTTCCGGACAGAAATGAGCAGTTCTTC	CASSLVPDRNEQFF	.	TRBV5-1	TRBJ2-1	few	14
TGCAGTGCTAGGCGGGAGTGGACCCAGTACTTC	CSARREWTQYF	TRBD2	TRBV20-1	TRBJ2-5	.	11
TGTGCCAGCAGCTTCGAGTCCGGGGCTGGGGCCAACGTCCTGACTTTC	CASSFESGAGANVLTF	.	TRBV7-8	TRBJ2-6	.	16
TGTGCCACCAGCAGAGACTCGGGAGGGTCTGGGGCCAACGTCCTGACTTTC	CATSRDSGGSGANVLTF	TRBD2	TRBV15	TRBJ2-6	few	17
TGTGCCAGCAGTTTTCAGGGCGATTACAATGAGCAGTTCTTC	CASSFQGDYNEQFF	.	TRBV12-3/TRBV12-4	TRBJ2-1	.	14
TGTGCCAGCAGCCATGAGGGGTGGTCCCCAGGGGTCCAAGAGACCCAGTACTTC	CASSHEGWSPGVQETQYF	.	TRBV6-1	TRBJ2-5	once	18
TGCAGTGTAGCAGCGGGAGCCACGGATGAGCAGTTCTTC	CSVAAGATDEQFF	TRBD2	TRBV20-1	TRBJ2-1	.	13
TGTGCCAGCAGTCCCGAGTACAATGAGCAGTTCTTC	CASSPEYNEQFF	.	TRBV6-2/TRBV6-3	TRBJ2-1	many	12
TGTGCCAGCAGTGGGGACAGTCTAACAGATACGCAGTATTTT	CASSGDSLTDTQYF	TRBD1	TRBV6-5	TRBJ2-3	.	14
TGCGCCAGCAGGGCTAGCGGACCTCCCCTAGCCAAAAACATTCAGTACTTC	CASRASGPPLAKNIQYF	TRBD2	TRBV10-2	TRBJ2-4	.	17
TGCAGTGCCGTGGACCAAACCTACGAGCAGTACTTC	CSAVDQTYEQYF	.	TRBV20-1	TRBJ2-7	.	12
TGCAGTGCTAGAATTTACAGGGGAGAAGGCTATGGCTACACCTTC	CSARIYRGEGYGYTF	TRBD1	TRBV20-1	TRBJ1-2	few	15
TGTGCCAGTAGCCGGGGGTCCTACAATGAGCAGTTCTTC	CASSRGSYNEQFF	.	TRBV27	TRBJ2-1	many	13
TGTGCTAGCAGTTTCCCCATTGGGACAACAACCTACGAGCAGTACTTC	CASSFPIGTTTYEQYF	.	TRBV28	TRBJ2-7	.	16
TGTGCCAGCAGGGCGACTAACAATGAGCAGTTCTTC	CASRATNNEQFF	.	TRBV28	TRBJ2-1	few	12
TGCAGTGCCCAGCCCCCCCTCTACGAGCAGTACTTC	CSAQPPLYEQYF	.	TRBV20-1	TRBJ2-7	.	12
TGTGCCAGCAGCTTAAATGGCGGAAACAATGAGCAGTTCTTC	CASSLNGGNNEQFF	.	TRBV7-3	TRBJ2-1	.	14
TGCAGCGGAGAGGAAAACACTGAAGCTTTCTTT	CSGEENTEAFF	.	TRBV29-1	TRBJ1-1	few	11
TGTGCCAGCAGCCTCGGGGACGCCCGCTCCGTTGGCTACACCTTC	CASSLGDARSVGYTF	.	TRBV13	TRBJ1-2	.	15
TGTGCCAGCAGTTTTTCGATGCCCCAAGCCTTTTACGAGCAGTACTTC	CASSFSMPQAFYEQYF	.	TRBV28	TRBJ2-7	.	16
TGTGCCACCAGCAGAGATCTTGCCGATAAAAGGACAGACCCGTGGTATGGCTACACCTTC	CATSRDLADKRTDPWYGYTF	.	TRBV15	TRBJ1-2	few	20
TGCAGTGCTGGAGAACGGGACAGGCGAACTCAAGAGACCCAGTACTTC	CSAGERDRRTQETQYF	TRBD1	TRBV20-1	TRBJ2-5	.	16
TGTGTCAGCAGGGGTCTAGCGGGGTACAATGAGCAGTTCTTC	CVSRGLAGYNEQFF	TRBD2	TRBV12-3/TRBV12-4	TRBJ2-1	.	14
TGCAGTGCTAGGGCCGGGACGTACGAGCAGTACTTC	CSARAGTYEQYF	.	TRBV20-1	TRBJ2-7	few	12
TGTGCCAGTAGCAAGACAGGGGGAAACACTGAAGCTTTCTTT	CASSKTGGNTEAFF	TRBD1	TRBV19	TRBJ1-1	.	14
TGCAGTGCACGAGGGGTCGATTACGAGCAGTACTTC	CSARGVDYEQYF	.	TRBV20-1	TRBJ2-7	.	12
TGTGCCAGCAGTTACCTAGGGGAGGGGCGTGAGACCCAGTACTTC	CASSYLGEGRETQYF	TRBD2	TRBV5-6	TRBJ2-5	.	15
TGCGCCAGCAGCCAAGTCAAGTTGCTAGCGGTGGGGGGAGAGACCCAGTACTTC	CASSQVKLLAVGGETQYF	TRBD2	TRBV4-1	TRBJ2-5	.	18
TGTGCCAGCAGTTACCGGGCCTTCTCCTACGAGCAGTACTTC	CASSYRAFSYEQYF	.	TRBV6-6	TRBJ2-7	few	14
TGTGCCAGCAGTTACCGAACAGGGGGCACTGAAGCTTTCTTT	CASSYRTGGTEAFF	TRBD1	TRBV6-6	TRBJ1-1	.	14
TGTGCCAGCAGTTACTCCCTAGACCCGGCCTACGAGCAGTACTTC	CASSYSLDPAYEQYF	.	TRBV6-2/TRBV6-3	TRBJ2-7	.	15
TGTGCCAGCAGCCAAGGCCCCCGGGCGCCGGGAGAAGATACGCAGTATTTT	CASSQGPRAPGEDTQYF	.	TRBV14	TRBJ2-3	.	17
TGCGCCAGCAGCCTAAGACAGGGGTCCGGGGCCAACGTCCTGACTTTC	CASSLRQGSGANVLTF	TRBD1	TRBV5-1	TRBJ2-6	.	16
TGTGCCACCCAGACTAGCGGAGATACGCAGTATTTT	CATQTSGDTQYF	TRBD2	TRBV10-3	TRBJ2-3	few	12
TGTGCCAGCAGCTCGTCCCTGTGGCGGGACGGCAGTGAGACCCAGTACTTC	CASSSSLWRDGSETQYF	.	TRBV13	TRBJ2-5	few	17
TGTGCCAGCAGTCCCGGATGGGGGAATGAGCAGTTCTTC	CASSPGWGNEQFF	.	TRBV28	TRBJ2-1	.	13
TGCAGTGCTAGATCCCGGACAGGATGGGGAAACACCGGGGAGCTGTTTTTT	CSARSRTGWGNTGELFF	TRBD1	TRBV20-1	TRBJ2-2	.	17
TGTGCCTGGAGTGTATTTTCCGGCGGTAGCACAGATACGCAGTATTTT	CAWSVFSGGSTDTQYF	.	TRBV30	TRBJ2-3	few	16
TGTGCCAGCACCTTCCGGGACCTCACAGATACGCAGTATTTT	CASTFRDLTDTQYF	.	TRBV4-2	TRBJ2-3	.	14
TGTGCCAGCAGCCTTCCCCGACTAGCGGGAGGGCCCGGCGAGCAGTACTTC	CASSLPRLAGGPGEQYF	.	TRBV21-1	TRBJ2-7	.	17
TGCAGTGCTTCCCTAGCGGGAGGGCTCAATGAGCAGTTCTTC	CSASLAGGLNEQFF	TRBD2	TRBV20-1	TRBJ2-1	.	14
TGTACCAGCAGTTTAAAGGATACGCAGTATTTT	CTSSLKDTQYF	.	TRBV28	TRBJ2-3	few	11
TGCGCCAGCAGCTCGGGACTTCTGAGCTCCTACGAGCAGTACTTC	CASSSGLLSSYEQYF	.	TRBV5-1	TRBJ2-7	few	15
TGCGCCAGCAGAATGACCGGGACAGTGAACACTGAAGCTTTCTTT	CASRMTGTVNTEAFF	TRBD1	TRBV5-1	TRBJ1-1	many	15
TGTGCCAGCAGCTTCGGGACAGAAGAGACCCAGTACTTC	CASSFGTEETQYF	TRBD1	TRBV11-2	TRBJ2-5	few	13
TGTGCCAGCAGCTTAGAGGGATCACATGGCTACACCTTC	CASSLEGSHGYTF	.	TRBV7-9	TRBJ1-2	.	13
TGTGCCAGCAGCTTAAGGGCTAGCGGGATGGATACGCAGTATTTT	CASSLRASGMDTQYF	TRBD2	TRBV7-2	TRBJ2-3	few	15
TGTGCCAGCAGCTTAGACGAGGGACAGGGTAGTGGCTACACCTTC	CASSLDEGQGSGYTF	TRBD1	TRBV7-6	TRBJ1-2	few	15